The 2 T cell receptor beta chains listed next were all sequenced from one sample in a study of Tregs in tolerant kidney transplant recipients. The repertoire was sequenced with immunoSEQ multiplex PCR; TCRdb's copy has only in-frame clones and lacks some. The data hold under 300,000 clones, with about 80% observed a single time. Sequencing input: CD4+ T cells from blood. The receptors derive from a human donor in good health.

The chain has TRBV10-2 and TRBJ1-2; no clear D. The CDR3 is 13 residues long. From germline, CDR1 is WSHSY and CDR2 SAAADI. The V gene lost 6 bases and the J gene lost 2 bases, with 10 bases spanning the gap. The CDR3 here is CASRRERNYGYTF. The CDR3 DNA reads as TGCGCCAGCAGGAGGGAACGAAACTATGGCTACACCTTC.

The gene calls are TRBV19 and TRBJ2-4; a weak D match, TRBD1 (5 bases). CDR1 and CDR2 from the germline V gene are LNHDA and SQIVND (reference sequence). Deletions cut 3 bases from V and 8 bases from J, with 14 bases between. There are 14 residues in the CDR3. CDR3 DNA: TGTGCCAGTAGTATCGCTCTCAGGGATTACATTCAGTACTTC. It specifies CASSIALRDYIQYF.